A few counts support the clone carrying this T cell receptor (beta chain). The antigen is unknown. The sample belongs to a study of T cell repertoires in cytomegalovirus infection. For the study at large: HLA-B-restricted CMV epitopes that are well studied, plus recently identified HLA-C-restricted ones, were used by the study. In public TCR beta signatures, there were indications of both CMV infection and matching HLA type. Study-wide points: The ex vivo response was dominated by HLA-C-restricted CMV-specific TCR beta clonotypes. Accumulated public TCR beta family frequency recognized individuals carrying CMV together with the relevant HLA.

Germline V gene data show CDR1 as MNHEY and CDR2 as SVGEGT. V dropped 2 bases and J dropped 6 bases, with 20 bases sitting between them. This CDR3 is built from 16 residues. TCRdb independently ran MiXCR on the reads; one entry per CDR3 protein. Here the sample spans around 77,000 distinct CDR3 sequences, about 20% being singletons. This clonotype was obtained from a human donor in good health (CMV status not recorded). Some clones in this sample may be carry-over from other donors' samples. The specimen was CD8+ T cells from cultured PBMCs, collected from culture after CMV antigen stimulation. This chain joins TRBV6-2 or TRBV6-3 and TRBJ2-7; D possibly corresponds to TRBD1 (5 bases). The CDR3 reads CASSYSQRTTEIEQYF. The CDR3, as DNA: TGTGCCAGCAGTTACAGTCAGAGGACAACCGAGATCGAGCAGTACTTC.